This TCR beta chain was sequenced in a study of T cell responses to AZD1222 COVID-19 vaccine. Profiled with immunoSEQ multiplex PCR; TCRdb holds only in-frame clones, not every one. Among fewer than 120,000 clones listed, roughly 93% were seen once. The CDR3 runs to 16 residues. The germline gives CDR1 MNHNS, CDR2 SASEGT. Trimming removed 4 bases from V and 7 bases from J; junction bases left unmatched: 13. The source is an adult who received the AZD1222 COVID-19 vaccine. The genes are TRBV6-1 and TRBJ1-5, with 7 bases fitting TRBD1. Sequenced here: peripheral blood, sampled 28 days after the second AZD1222 dose. CDR3 region: CASSGIRGRINQPQHF. The CDR3, as DNA: TGTGCCAGCAGTGGTATAAGGGGGCGCATCAACCAGCCCCAGCATTTT.